The clone carrying this TCR beta chain has more than one count but fewer than ten. The antigen remains unidentified. This entry is derived from a study of CD4 T cells in relation to SARS-CoV-2 and coronaviruses. About the research overall: ViraFEST: approximately 10-day antigen culture of PBMCs, then TCR beta CDR3 sequencing.

Per germline, CDR1 SGHRS and CDR2 YFSETQ. V gave up 2 bases and J gave up 5 bases; unmatched junction bases: 9. CDR3 length equals 16 residues. Naive and memory CD4+ T cells were separated from cryopreserved PBMCs. Profiling relied on immunoSEQ multiplex PCR, and the TCRdb table lists in-frame clones only, not all of them. In the table there are 43,000 or so clones, roughly four fifths of which are singletons. Study findings and constraints: Samples before the pandemic and after infection were not matched within any donor.

This clonotype originated in an adult with COVID-19. Source material: naive CD4+ T cells from PBMCs, cultured in vitro. Specified subset: naive CD4+ T cells isolated by negative enrichment. V usage is TRBV5-1 and J usage is TRBJ2-1, with 8 bases that match TRBD1. In nucleotides, the CDR3 is TGCGCCAGCAGCTTCCCAAGGACAGGGAGTCACAATGAGCAGTTCTTC. Amino acids: CASSFPRTGSHNEQFF.